The rows below give T cell receptor beta chains drawn from one sample of a study of cytomegalovirus exposure and HLA in healthy donors. The method was immunoSEQ multiplex PCR; TCRdb's version includes in-frame clones alone and lacks a portion of them. The table has over 80,000 clones, just under 80% seen once. The specimen sequenced was PBMCs. The receptor set was obtained from a woman aged 40 to 50 in good health and CMV-seronegative. The conserved cysteine and the conserved F or W are not part of the CDR3 here. The order of the fields is D gene, J gene, V gene, CDR3 protein. The D gene is left open where the match is weak.

D gene: NA
J gene: TRBJ1-1
V gene: TRBV12-5
CDR3 protein: ASGLALPGWNTEAF

D gene: NA
J gene: TRBJ2-1
V gene: TRBV19
CDR3 protein: ASSIRASFNEQF

D gene: TRBD2
J gene: TRBJ2-7
V gene: TRBV4-3
CDR3 protein: ASSLAGEFYEQY

D gene: NA
J gene: TRBJ1-4
V gene: TRBV5-1
CDR3 protein: ASSLGATTNEKLF

D gene: NA
J gene: TRBJ2-2
V gene: TRBV5-1
CDR3 protein: ASSLAPGVTTGELF

D gene: NA
J gene: TRBJ1-4
V gene: TRBV7-9
CDR3 protein: SSSNQPGELF

D gene: TRBD1
J gene: TRBJ1-5
V gene: TRBV6-6
CDR3 protein: ASNIGTGDQPQH

D gene: NA
J gene: TRBJ1-1
V gene: TRBV19
CDR3 protein: ASRSQGGNTEAF

D gene: TRBD2
J gene: TRBJ2-1
V gene: TRBV4-2
CDR3 protein: ASSHGLAGAYNEQF

D gene: NA
J gene: TRBJ1-1
V gene: TRBV7-9
CDR3 protein: SSSLARGRAEDTEAF

D gene: TRBD1
J gene: TRBJ2-7
V gene: TRBV7-2
CDR3 protein: ASSSDRATIYEQY

D gene: NA
J gene: TRBJ1-2
V gene: TRBV6-4
CDR3 protein: ASSPTRPGIYGYT

D gene: TRBD1
J gene: TRBJ1-2
V gene: TRBV12-5
CDR3 protein: ASGPGTVYGYT

D gene: NA
J gene: TRBJ1-1
V gene: TRBV5-1
CDR3 protein: ASSLARTGSTEAF

D gene: TRBD1
J gene: TRBJ1-5
V gene: TRBV2
CDR3 protein: ASSRGQGTFHQPQH

D gene: NA
J gene: TRBJ2-2
V gene: TRBV10-2
CDR3 protein: ASSERAGLNTGELF

D gene: TRBD2
J gene: TRBJ2-5
V gene: TRBV5-4
CDR3 protein: ASSWPRSGRANKETQY

D gene: NA
J gene: TRBJ1-5
V gene: TRBV6-1
CDR3 protein: ASSGLRGQPQH

D gene: NA
J gene: TRBJ2-4
V gene: TRBV6-1
CDR3 protein: ASSENPGGGEKKNIQY

D gene: NA
J gene: TRBJ1-1
V gene: TRBV7-9
CDR3 protein: ASSFLRRVGGKNTEAF

D gene: NA
J gene: TRBJ2-5
V gene: TRBV5-1
CDR3 protein: ASQEEETQY

D gene: NA
J gene: TRBJ1-1
V gene: TRBV4-3
CDR3 protein: ASSRSRNGGTEAF

D gene: NA
J gene: TRBJ1-2
V gene: TRBV6-5
CDR3 protein: ASSVGATYGYT

D gene: TRBD1
J gene: TRBJ1-2
V gene: TRBV19
CDR3 protein: ASKRPGGLDGYT

D gene: NA
J gene: TRBJ1-2
V gene: TRBV18
CDR3 protein: ASSPLAKGVNYGYT

D gene: TRBD2
J gene: TRBJ2-7
V gene: TRBV11-3
CDR3 protein: ASSLDLGRGTSGNSYEQY

D gene: TRBD2
J gene: TRBJ2-7
V gene: TRBV15
CDR3 protein: ATSRVGLAYEQY

D gene: NA
J gene: TRBJ2-7
V gene: TRBV7-9
CDR3 protein: SSSLARAYEQY

D gene: NA
J gene: TRBJ2-1
V gene: TRBV5-1
CDR3 protein: ASSFSEAGPYNEQF

D gene: NA
J gene: TRBJ2-2
V gene: TRBV27
CDR3 protein: ASSLWTTGELF

D gene: NA
J gene: TRBJ1-5
V gene: TRBV2
CDR3 protein: ASTFKESNQPQH

D gene: NA
J gene: TRBJ2-4
V gene: TRBV6-1
CDR3 protein: ASSEAAIAKNIQY